This is a list of T cell receptor beta chains from one sample in a study of lymphopenia after photon versus proton radiotherapy. Produced via immunoSEQ multiplex PCR; TCRdb's table is partial and in-frame only. This sample carries 25,000 to 30,000 clones, 65% to 85% of them seen once, and the ten largest clones take approximately 30%. This material consisted of peripheral blood, taken from a patient treated with photon-based radiotherapy. The receptors stem from a man aged 50-59 years with gastric cancer. Each CDR3 is given with its conserved first and last residue. Fields, in order: J gene, clone size, D gene, V gene, CDR3 DNA, CDR3 protein. A D gene is named only where the DNA matches it firmly. Part of the rows lack a size; the others show once, few, many or a class for expanded clones.

J gene: TRBJ1-3; clone size: -; D gene: -; V gene: TRBV27; CDR3 DNA: TGTGCCAGCAGCCCCCTGGGGGGGCCTGGAAACACCATATATTTT; CDR3 protein: CASSPLGGPGNTIYF
J gene: TRBJ2-4; clone size: -; D gene: -; V gene: TRBV10-2; CDR3 DNA: TGCGCCAGCAGTGAGGATGGGGGATGGGGAAACATTCAGTACTTC; CDR3 protein: CASSEDGGWGNIQYF
J gene: TRBJ1-1; clone size: -; D gene: -; V gene: TRBV2; CDR3 DNA: TGTGCCAGCACGGGGGGATCGGGCACTGAAGCTTTCTTT; CDR3 protein: CASTGGSGTEAFF
J gene: TRBJ1-2; clone size: -; D gene: -; V gene: TRBV19; CDR3 DNA: TGTGCCAGTAACCGCGGAACAGTTAACTATGGCTACACCTTC; CDR3 protein: CASNRGTVNYGYTF
J gene: TRBJ2-5; clone size: -; D gene: -; V gene: TRBV18; CDR3 DNA: TGTGCCAGCTCACCAGGTTCGTCAGGACCAAGAGGAGGAGAGACCCAGTACTTC; CDR3 protein: CASSPGSSGPRGGETQYF
J gene: TRBJ1-2; clone size: -; D gene: -; V gene: TRBV2; CDR3 DNA: TGTGCCAGCAGTGTTGAGACCGTTAACTATGGCTACACCTTC; CDR3 protein: CASSVETVNYGYTF
J gene: TRBJ2-3; clone size: -; D gene: -; V gene: TRBV6-4; CDR3 DNA: TGTGCCAGCAGTGACCGTGGCCCCACAGATACGCAGTATTTT; CDR3 protein: CASSDRGPTDTQYF
J gene: TRBJ2-3; clone size: -; D gene: -; V gene: TRBV5-1; CDR3 DNA: TGCGCCAGCAGCTTGGGACAGACAAGCACAGATACGCAGTATTTT; CDR3 protein: CASSLGQTSTDTQYF
J gene: TRBJ2-3; clone size: -; D gene: -; V gene: TRBV5-1; CDR3 DNA: TGCGCCAGCAGAAGTTTCCGCAGCACAGATACGCAGTATTTT; CDR3 protein: CASRSFRSTDTQYF
J gene: TRBJ1-3; clone size: -; D gene: TRBD1; V gene: TRBV6-5; CDR3 DNA: TGTGCCAGCAGTCACGGGACAGAAGCGGGAAACACCATATATTTT; CDR3 protein: CASSHGTEAGNTIYF
J gene: TRBJ1-4; clone size: -; D gene: -; V gene: TRBV2; CDR3 DNA: TGTGCCAGCAGTGAGAGGGGGTTTTTTGAAAAACTGTTTTTT; CDR3 protein: CASSERGFFEKLFF
J gene: TRBJ1-1; clone size: once; D gene: TRBD1; V gene: TRBV4-3; CDR3 DNA: TGCGCCAGCAGCCTCAACAGGGGGCTCACTGAAGCTTTCTTT; CDR3 protein: CASSLNRGLTEAFF
J gene: TRBJ2-3; clone size: -; D gene: -; V gene: TRBV20-1; CDR3 DNA: TGCAGTGCTTACACAGATACGCAGTATTTT; CDR3 protein: CSAYTDTQYF
J gene: TRBJ2-7; clone size: -; D gene: -; V gene: TRBV9; CDR3 DNA: TGTGCCAGCAGCCCCCGTGGGGAACTTGCCTACGAGCAGTACTTC; CDR3 protein: CASSPRGELAYEQYF
J gene: TRBJ2-7; clone size: medium-sized; D gene: TRBD1; V gene: TRBV4-3; CDR3 DNA: TGCGCCAGCAGCCAATTTCGGGACAGCTACTCCTACGAGCAGTACTTC; CDR3 protein: CASSQFRDSYSYEQYF
J gene: TRBJ1-5; clone size: -; D gene: -; V gene: TRBV5-1; CDR3 DNA: TGCGCCAGCAGCTTGTCCCCAGGGGCGGATCAGCCCCAGCATTTT; CDR3 protein: CASSLSPGADQPQHF
J gene: TRBJ2-7; clone size: -; D gene: TRBD1; V gene: TRBV29-1; CDR3 DNA: TGCAGCGTTCGACAGGGGGCAAAAACCGAGCAGTACTTC; CDR3 protein: CSVRQGAKTEQYF
J gene: TRBJ2-3; clone size: -; D gene: TRBD2; V gene: TRBV5-1; CDR3 DNA: TGCGCCAGCAGCTCGGGACTAGCGGGGGGGCCATCAGATACGCAGTATTTT; CDR3 protein: CASSSGLAGGPSDTQYF
J gene: TRBJ2-7; clone size: -; D gene: -; V gene: TRBV12-5; CDR3 DNA: TGTGCTAGTGGTTTGGAACTAGCCTATGATTACGAGCAGTACTTC; CDR3 protein: CASGLELAYDYEQYF
J gene: TRBJ2-5; clone size: -; D gene: -; V gene: TRBV10-3; CDR3 DNA: TGTGCCATCAGTAAGATTGGGGAGACCCAGTACTTC; CDR3 protein: CAISKIGETQYF
J gene: TRBJ2-3; clone size: -; D gene: TRBD2; V gene: TRBV4-1; CDR3 DNA: TGCGCCAGCAGCCCAACTAGCGGGGGGGCCCCCACCGCAGATACGCAGTATTTT; CDR3 protein: CASSPTSGGAPTADTQYF
J gene: TRBJ1-1; clone size: -; D gene: TRBD1; V gene: TRBV10-3; CDR3 DNA: TGTGCCACGGGACAGACGAACACTGAAGCTTTCTTT; CDR3 protein: CATGQTNTEAFF
J gene: TRBJ2-1; clone size: -; D gene: TRBD1; V gene: TRBV6-5; CDR3 DNA: TGTGCCAGCAGTTTGGAGACAGGGTTATACAATGAGCAGTTCTTC; CDR3 protein: CASSLETGLYNEQFF
J gene: TRBJ2-5; clone size: -; D gene: TRBD2; V gene: TRBV9; CDR3 DNA: TGTGCCAGCAGCGTAGTCAGCGGGGGAGGGACCCAGTACTTC; CDR3 protein: CASSVVSGGGTQYF
J gene: TRBJ2-7; clone size: -; D gene: -; V gene: TRBV18; CDR3 DNA: TGTGCCAGCTCGCCCCGCAGGGAGTCCGAGCAGTACTTC; CDR3 protein: CASSPRRESEQYF
J gene: TRBJ1-3; clone size: -; D gene: -; V gene: TRBV10-3; CDR3 DNA: TGTGCCACCGGATTAAGCTCTGGAAACACCATATATTTT; CDR3 protein: CATGLSSGNTIYF
J gene: TRBJ1-5; clone size: -; D gene: -; V gene: TRBV21-1; CDR3 DNA: TGTGCCAGCAGCAAAAATTACAGGGGAAGGGGCAATCAGCCCCAGCATTTT; CDR3 protein: CASSKNYRGRGNQPQHF
J gene: TRBJ2-5; clone size: -; D gene: -; V gene: TRBV12-2; CDR3 DNA: TGTGCAAGTCGCTCAAAAAACGATTTGGATTGCGGGGGCGGTCCCGGGAAGACCCAGTACTTC; CDR3 protein: CASRSKNDLDCGGGPGKTQYF
J gene: TRBJ1-1; clone size: once; D gene: TRBD1; V gene: TRBV7-6; CDR3 DNA: TGTGCCAGCAGCTTAGCGCTAATCCAGGGGGAAGGAGCTGAAGCTTTCTTT; CDR3 protein: CASSLALIQGEGAEAFF
J gene: TRBJ1-2; clone size: few; D gene: -; V gene: TRBV6-1; CDR3 DNA: TGTGCCAGCAGTGGTCTGGCGGATGGCTACACCTTC; CDR3 protein: CASSGLADGYTF
J gene: TRBJ2-2; clone size: -; D gene: -; V gene: TRBV4-3; CDR3 DNA: TGCGCCAGCAGCCGCTACAGGAACACCGGGGAGCTGTTTTTT; CDR3 protein: CASSRYRNTGELFF
J gene: TRBJ2-3; clone size: -; D gene: TRBD2; V gene: TRBV7-9; CDR3 DNA: TGTGCCAGCAGACCGGGACTAGGAACAGATACGCAGTATTTT; CDR3 protein: CASRPGLGTDTQYF
J gene: TRBJ2-1; clone size: once; D gene: TRBD1; V gene: TRBV2; CDR3 DNA: TGTGCCAGCACTCAGAGGGGGCGTGCGTTCTTC; CDR3 protein: CASTQRGRAFF
J gene: TRBJ1-5; clone size: -; D gene: -; V gene: TRBV19; CDR3 DNA: TGTGCCAGTAGTCTAGGGTTGTCGAATCAGCCCCAGCATTTT; CDR3 protein: CASSLGLSNQPQHF
J gene: TRBJ2-5; clone size: -; D gene: TRBD2; V gene: TRBV11-2; CDR3 DNA: TGTGCCAGCAGCTTAGGGGCTAGCGGTCAAGAGACCCAGTACTTC; CDR3 protein: CASSLGASGQETQYF
J gene: TRBJ1-2; clone size: -; D gene: -; V gene: TRBV7-9; CDR3 DNA: TGTGCCAGCAGCCCGGGGGTAAACTATGGCTACACCTTC; CDR3 protein: CASSPGVNYGYTF
J gene: TRBJ2-7; clone size: few; D gene: -; V gene: TRBV14; CDR3 DNA: TGTGCCAGCAGCCAAGAGATGAGGCAGTACTTC; CDR3 protein: CASSQEMRQYF
J gene: TRBJ2-2; clone size: -; D gene: -; V gene: TRBV27; CDR3 DNA: TGTGCCAGCAGTTCACAGACCACCTGGGAGCTGTTTTTT; CDR3 protein: CASSSQTTWELFF
J gene: TRBJ2-4; clone size: -; D gene: -; V gene: TRBV6-5; CDR3 DNA: TGTGCCAGCCGGCAGGGAGACATTCAGTACTTC; CDR3 protein: CASRQGDIQYF
J gene: TRBJ1-2; clone size: -; D gene: -; V gene: TRBV9; CDR3 DNA: TGTGCCAGCAGCGTCGACGGAGGGTCAAACTATGGCTACACCTTC; CDR3 protein: CASSVDGGSNYGYTF
J gene: TRBJ2-4; clone size: -; D gene: -; V gene: TRBV28; CDR3 DNA: TGTGCCAGCAGTTGGGGCCAGGGAGGCAAAAACATTCAGTACTTC; CDR3 protein: CASSWGQGGKNIQYF
J gene: TRBJ2-7; clone size: few; D gene: -; V gene: TRBV19; CDR3 DNA: TGTGCCAGTAGTATGTCCGGCTACGAGCAGTACTTC; CDR3 protein: CASSMSGYEQYF
J gene: TRBJ1-5; clone size: few; D gene: -; V gene: TRBV29-1; CDR3 DNA: TGCAGCGTCGGGTCAGGCAATCAGCCCCAGCATTTT; CDR3 protein: CSVGSGNQPQHF
J gene: TRBJ1-4; clone size: few; D gene: -; V gene: TRBV5-5; CDR3 DNA: TGTGCCAGCAGCTTCACAGCCAGGGTGGAAAAACTGTTTTTT; CDR3 protein: CASSFTARVEKLFF
J gene: TRBJ1-4; clone size: -; D gene: TRBD1; V gene: TRBV4-1; CDR3 DNA: TGCGCCAGCAGCCCGAGTCCCGGGACAGGGGGCGGGGCTAATGAAAAACTGTTTTTT; CDR3 protein: CASSPSPGTGGGANEKLFF